One and the same sample provided the 3 T cell receptor beta chains below, sequenced in a study of OX40 agonist ivuxolimab in advanced cancers. Libraries were prepared through the immunoSEQ multiplex PCR assay. TCRdb limited this immuneACCESS table to in-frame rearrangements with V and J called. A share of clones is missing; checked studies link under half to unresolved V genes, and the rest is unexplained. This sample gives some 60,000 clones in total; 70% to 90% of them show up just once. The ten largest account for almost 4% of the sample. Sequencing used CD4+ or CD8+ T cells sorted from blood, obtained in a trial of the OX40 agonist ivuxolimab. All receptors come from an adult with an advanced solid tumor such as melanoma, head and neck, liver or kidney cancer.

The chain couples TRBV5-4 to TRBJ1-2, with 9 positions matching TRBD1. Per germline, CDR1 SGHNT and CDR2 YYREEE (reference sequence). CDR3 size: 15 residues. The J segment lost 4 bases and the V segment lost 0 bases, leaving 4 bases of the junction unmatched. CDR3 region: CASSLEGTGSYGYTF. DNA of the CDR3: TGTGCCAGCAGCTTGGAGGGGACAGGGAGCTATGGCTACACCTTC.

This chain joins TRBV19 and TRBJ1-5; D remains ambiguous. The CDR3 is 14 residues long. CDR1 and CDR2 from the germline V gene are LNHDA and SQIVND (reference sequence). Trimming removed 3 bases from V and 5 bases from J, with 11 bases in between. The CDR3 here is CASSINTADQPQHF. The DNA of the CDR3 is TGTGCCAGTAGTATTAATACAGCAGATCAGCCCCAGCATTTT.

This clone was counted only a few times. The chain recombines TRBV5-6 with TRBJ1-1; unclear D gene. Per germline, CDR1 SGHDT and CDR2 YYEEEE. Trimming removed 2 bases at V and 1 base at J, with 9 bases between. The CDR3 is 14 amino acids. Here the CDR3 DNA reads TGTGCCAGCAGCTTAGGAACTGCGAACACTGAAGCTTTCTTT. Translating gives CASSLGTANTEAFF.